This TCR beta chain was observed in a study of quantifying T cell responses using KT2 cells. Study summary: RNA was reverse transcribed with TCR alpha and beta constant-region primers.

The germline gives CDR1 SGHTA, CDR2 FQGNSA. This CDR3 is 16 amino acids long. With V trimmed by 5 bases and J by 2 bases, 8 bases remained unmatched. This clonotype was counted a few times. KT2, a clone with a known TCR, was spiked into unfractionated PBMC. A range of KT2-to-PBMC ratios was made using fixed PBMC numbers. An oligo carrying a UMI was ligated to the cDNA 3' end. First-round PCR used about 4 cycles and beta primers RC1.1 and RC1.2 covering TRBC1 and TRBC2. TCRdb re-called the UMI-ligation and nested PCR reads with MiXCR, one entry per CDR3 protein. The data contain about 41,000 distinct CDR3 sequences, about 18% of them singletons.

The chain links TRBV7-2 to TRBJ2-3, with TRBD2 matching 9 bases. This clonotype originated in a human donor. Specimen: PBMCs spiked with cells of the T cell clone KT2. CDR3 in DNA: TGTGCCAGCAGCCTTAGCGGGGGAGCTAACACAGATACGCAGTATTTT. Its protein is CASSLSGGANTDTQYF. Drawing the rest from reference TRBV7-2 and TRBJ2-3, the complete variable domain is GAGVSQSPSNKVTEKGKDVELRCDPISGHTALYWYRQSLGQGLEFLIYFQGNSAPDKSGLPSDRFSAERTGGSVSTLTIQRTQQEDSAVYLCASSLSGGANTDTQYFGPGTRLTVL.